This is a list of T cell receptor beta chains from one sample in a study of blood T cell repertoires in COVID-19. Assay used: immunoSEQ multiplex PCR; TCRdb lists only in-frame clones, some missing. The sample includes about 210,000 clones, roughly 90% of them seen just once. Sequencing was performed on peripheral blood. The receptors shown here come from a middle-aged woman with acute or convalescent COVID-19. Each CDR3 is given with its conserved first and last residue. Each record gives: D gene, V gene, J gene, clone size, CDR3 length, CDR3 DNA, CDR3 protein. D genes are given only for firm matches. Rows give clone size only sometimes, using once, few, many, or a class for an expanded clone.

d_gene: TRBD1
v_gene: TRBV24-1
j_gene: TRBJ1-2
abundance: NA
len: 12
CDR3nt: TGTGCCACCAGTGATGGACAGGGGGGCTACACCTTC
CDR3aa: CATSDGQGGYTF

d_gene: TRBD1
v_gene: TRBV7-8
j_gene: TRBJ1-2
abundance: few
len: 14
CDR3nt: TGTGCCAGCAGCGGCGACAGGGTTAACTATGGCTACACCTTC
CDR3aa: CASSGDRVNYGYTF

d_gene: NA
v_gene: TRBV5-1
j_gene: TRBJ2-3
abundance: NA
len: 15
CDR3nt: TGCGCCAGCAGCTTGGGTGTCAGGGCCACAGATACGCAGTATTTT
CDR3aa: CASSLGVRATDTQYF

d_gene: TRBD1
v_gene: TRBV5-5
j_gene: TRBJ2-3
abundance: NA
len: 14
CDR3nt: TGTGCCAGCAGCTTGTCAGGGGGCTTAGATACGCAGTATTTT
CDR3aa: CASSLSGGLDTQYF

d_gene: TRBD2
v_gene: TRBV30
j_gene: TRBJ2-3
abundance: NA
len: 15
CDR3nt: TGTGCCTGGGTCATAGCGGGGGGGCCGTCAGATACGCAGTATTTT
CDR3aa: CAWVIAGGPSDTQYF

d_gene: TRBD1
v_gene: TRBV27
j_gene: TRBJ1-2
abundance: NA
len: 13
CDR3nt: TGTGCCAGCAGTTTAGGACAGGGCTATGGCTACACCTTC
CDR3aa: CASSLGQGYGYTF

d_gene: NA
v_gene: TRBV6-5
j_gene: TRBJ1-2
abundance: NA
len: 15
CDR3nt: TGTGCCAGCATTATCCTTGCTAGCCTAAACTATGGCTACACCTTC
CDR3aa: CASIILASLNYGYTF

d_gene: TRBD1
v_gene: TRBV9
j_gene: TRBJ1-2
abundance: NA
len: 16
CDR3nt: TGTGCCAGCAGCTTCCGACGGGGACAGATTAACTATGGCTACACCTTC
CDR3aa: CASSFRRGQINYGYTF

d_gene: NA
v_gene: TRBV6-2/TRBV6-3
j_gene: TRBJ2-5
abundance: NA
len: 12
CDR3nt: TGTGCCAGCAGTTACCCTCCTGAGACCCAGTACTTC
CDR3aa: CASSYPPETQYF

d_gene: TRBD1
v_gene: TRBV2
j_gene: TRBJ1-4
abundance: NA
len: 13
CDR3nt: TGTGCCAGCAGTGGGGACAGGGTCGAAAAACTGTTTTTT
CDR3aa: CASSGDRVEKLFF

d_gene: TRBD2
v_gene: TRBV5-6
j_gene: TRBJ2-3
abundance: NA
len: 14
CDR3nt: TGTGCCAGCAGCTCAGCGGGGGCCGAGGACACGCAGTATTTT
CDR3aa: CASSSAGAEDTQYF

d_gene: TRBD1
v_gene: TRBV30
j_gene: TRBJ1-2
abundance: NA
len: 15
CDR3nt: TGTGCCTGGAGCGAAGGGACAGGGCGGGCCTATGGCTACACCTTC
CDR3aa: CAWSEGTGRAYGYTF

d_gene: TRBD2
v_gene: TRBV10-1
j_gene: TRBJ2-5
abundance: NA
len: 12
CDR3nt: TGCGCCAGCAGCTTAGCGGGGGGGACCCAGTACTTC
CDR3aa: CASSLAGGTQYF

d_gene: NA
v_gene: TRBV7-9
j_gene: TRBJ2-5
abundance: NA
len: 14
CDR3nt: TGTGCCAGCAGCTCGATTCCAGGGGCAGAGACCCAGTACTTC
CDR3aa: CASSSIPGAETQYF

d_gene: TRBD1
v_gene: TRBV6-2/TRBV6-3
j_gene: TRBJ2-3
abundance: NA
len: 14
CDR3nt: TGTGCCACCAGCGGGACAGGGGGCTCGAATACGCAGTATTTT
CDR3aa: CATSGTGGSNTQYF

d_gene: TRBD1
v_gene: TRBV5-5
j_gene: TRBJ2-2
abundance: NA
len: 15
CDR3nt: TGTGCCAGCAGCCGTAGACAGGGTAGGACCGGGGAGCTGTTTTTT
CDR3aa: CASSRRQGRTGELFF

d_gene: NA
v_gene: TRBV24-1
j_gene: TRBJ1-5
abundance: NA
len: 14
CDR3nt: TGTGCCACCAGTGGGGCCACAGGGAATCAGCCCCAGCATTTT
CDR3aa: CATSGATGNQPQHF

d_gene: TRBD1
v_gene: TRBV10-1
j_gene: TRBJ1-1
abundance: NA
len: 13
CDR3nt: TGCGCCAGCAGTGAGACAGGGGTAACTGAAGCTTTCTTT
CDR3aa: CASSETGVTEAFF

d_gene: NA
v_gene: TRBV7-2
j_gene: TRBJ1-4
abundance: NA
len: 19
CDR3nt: TGTGCCAGCAGCTTTTTGAAGTCCGAGAGGAGGCACCCCTATGAAAAACTGTTTTTT
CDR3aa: CASSFLKSERRHPYEKLFF

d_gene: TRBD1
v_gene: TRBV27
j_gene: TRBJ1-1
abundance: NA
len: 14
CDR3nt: TGTGCCAGCAGTTGGGGGACAGGGTTTACTGAAGCTTTCTTT
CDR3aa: CASSWGTGFTEAFF

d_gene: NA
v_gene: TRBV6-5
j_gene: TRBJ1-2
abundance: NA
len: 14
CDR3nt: TGTGCCAGCAGTTACTCTTCGGGATACACTGGCTACACCTTC
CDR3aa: CASSYSSGYTGYTF

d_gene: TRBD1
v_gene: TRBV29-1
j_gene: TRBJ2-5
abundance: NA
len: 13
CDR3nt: TGCAGCGTTGAAGTGGACAGGGGAAAGACCCAGTACTTC
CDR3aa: CSVEVDRGKTQYF

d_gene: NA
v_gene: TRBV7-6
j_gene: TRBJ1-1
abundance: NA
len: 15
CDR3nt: TGTGCCAGCAGCTTAGCTTTAGGGGTGAACACTGAAGCTTTCTTT
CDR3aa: CASSLALGVNTEAFF

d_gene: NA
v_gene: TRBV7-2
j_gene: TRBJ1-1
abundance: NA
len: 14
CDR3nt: TGTGCCAGCAGCTTTAGGGGCGCGGACACTGAAGCTTTCTTT
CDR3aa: CASSFRGADTEAFF

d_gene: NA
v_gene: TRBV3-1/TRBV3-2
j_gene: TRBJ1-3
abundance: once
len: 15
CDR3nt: TGTGCCAGCAGCTCCCCCCCAGGGTTTGGAAACACCATATATTTT
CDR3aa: CASSSPPGFGNTIYF

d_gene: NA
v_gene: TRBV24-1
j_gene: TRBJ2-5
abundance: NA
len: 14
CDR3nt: TGTGCCACCAGTGATCCTCGACTTGAGGAGACCCAGTACTTC
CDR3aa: CATSDPRLEETQYF

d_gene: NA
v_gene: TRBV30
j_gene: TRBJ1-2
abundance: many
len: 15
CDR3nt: TGTGCCTGGATCATCCCGGGGAGGTCGCACTATGGCTACACCTTC
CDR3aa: CAWIIPGRSHYGYTF

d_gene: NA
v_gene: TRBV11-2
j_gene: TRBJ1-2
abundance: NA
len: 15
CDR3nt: TGTGCCAGCAGCCCGACCTATGGCGGGAACTATGGCTACACCTTC
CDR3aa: CASSPTYGGNYGYTF